This paragraph reports one T cell receptor beta chain. This sample is part of a study of Tregs in tolerant kidney transplant recipients. Trimming left V 1 base short and J 4 bases short, with 11 bases between. CDR3 size: 15 residues. Germline assignment: CDR1 SGHAT and CDR2 FQNNGV. Measured with immunoSEQ multiplex PCR; TCRdb has only the in-frame clones, and not every one. The table shows fewer than 70,000 clones, with around 83% occurring only once. Sequencing was performed on CD4+ T cells from blood. The rearrangement links TRBV11-2 to TRBJ2-4; D gene ambiguous. The sequence came from a human donor in good health. The chain's CDR3 is CASSLVLGLKNIQYF. In nucleotides, the CDR3 is TGTGCCAGCAGCTTAGTATTGGGGTTGAAAAACATTCAGTACTTC.